The 11 T cell receptor beta chains below come from one sample, sequenced in a study of CD4+ T cells in melanoma. Only in-frame clones appear in the TCRdb table, and some are missing; sequencing was by immunoSEQ multiplex PCR. The table shows approximately 110,000 clones, with approximately 92% occurring only once. Material: peripheral blood. The receptor set was obtained from a human donor with melanoma.

V usage is TRBV28 and J usage is TRBJ1-3; TRBD1 agrees at 7 bases. Losses at the gene ends were 5 bases for V and 3 bases for J; bases not matched to a gene: 7. Looked up from germline, CDR1 is MDHEN and CDR2 is SYDVKM. The CDR3 covers 15 residues. The CDR3 is CASSLSTGVGNTIYF. DNA for the CDR3: TGTGCCAGCAGTCTCTCAACAGGGGTTGGAAACACCATATATTTT.

The V and J genes are TRBV25-1 and TRBJ2-7; D could derive from TRBD1 or TRBD2 (5 bases each). V lost 3 bases, J lost 2 bases, and 11 bases lay in between. The CDR3 is 14 amino acids. CDR1 and CDR2 from the germline V gene are MGHDK and SYGVNS. The CDR3 here is CASSDDRGPYEQYF. As DNA, the CDR3 is TGTGCCAGCAGTGACGACCGGGGCCCCTACGAGCAGTACTTC.

The V call is TRBV16, the J call TRBJ2-1; D possibly uses TRBD1 or TRBD2 (6 bases each). The CDR3 is 14 residues long. Trimming left V 6 bases short and J 7 bases short, with 16 bases between. Germline CDR1 KGHSY, CDR2 FQNENV. The CDR3 DNA is TGTGCCAGCAGTCGCGGGACAAGGAGGAATGAGCAGTTCTTC. It yields the protein CASSRGTRRNEQFF.

The chain has TRBV7-9 and TRBJ1-1; D may be TRBD1 (6 bases). Germline CDR1 SEHNR, CDR2 FQNEAQ (reference sequence). There are 13 residues in the CDR3. Trimming removed 3 bases at V and 7 bases at J, with 12 bases between. The CDR3 nucleotides read TGTGCCAGCAGCTTGAGGGGGGGAGGTGAAGCTTTCTTT. This sequence encodes CASSLRGGGEAFF.

This chain connects TRBV6-5 to TRBJ1-5, with a weak D call TRBD1 (6 bases). From germline, CDR1 is MNHEY and CDR2 SVGAGI. Trimming removed 6 bases at V and 5 bases at J, with 17 bases between. This CDR3 has 15 residues. The CDR3 loop reads CASRRGQSKYQPQHF. The DNA for the CDR3 is TGTGCCAGCAGACGTGGACAGTCTAAATATCAGCCCCAGCATTTT.

V gene TRBV27 combines with J gene TRBJ2-1, with a tentative D call TRBD2 (6 bases). Trimming pared 2 bases from V and 7 bases from J, leaving 12 bases between. The germline gives CDR1 MNHEY, CDR2 SMNVEV (reference sequence). The CDR3 consists of 14 residues. The CDR3 sequence is CASSLRGSLNEQFF. The CDR3 DNA sequence: TGTGCCAGCAGTTTACGGGGGAGTCTTAATGAGCAGTTCTTC.

J is TRBJ1-2 and V is TRBV5-4; the D gene is possibly TRBD1 (6 bases). The CDR3 extends over 14 amino acids. CDR1 and CDR2 from the germline V gene are SGHNT and YYREEE (reference sequence). Trimming cost V 3 bases and J 0 bases, with 9 bases left between them. The CDR3 DNA reads as TGTGCCAGCAGCTCACAGGGAGCTAACTATGGCTACACCTTC. Amino acid sequence: CASSSQGANYGYTF.

The chain joins TRBV4-3 to TRBJ2-7; D unclear. CDR1 and CDR2 (germline): LGHNA, YSLEER. The CDR3 extends over 13 amino acids. Trimming took 0 bases from V and 2 from J, leaving 5 bases between them. The CDR3 reads CASSQDRAYEQYF. The CDR3 bases are TGCGCCAGCAGCCAAGACAGAGCCTACGAGCAGTACTTC.

In this sample, this clone turned up a few times. J is TRBJ2-2 and V is TRBV6-4; D is unresolved. V lost 4 bases and J 1 base, leaving 7 bases between the germline ends. This CDR3 region has 14 residues. Germline loops: CDR1 MRHNA, CDR2 SNTAGT. The DNA of the CDR3 is TGTGCCAGCAGTGTGGGCCTGAACACCGGGGAGCTGTTTTTT. Translated, it gives CASSVGLNTGELFF.

This sequence joins TRBV6-6 and TRBJ1-1, with 9 bases that match TRBD1. Germline-derived CDR1 and CDR2 are MNHNY and SVGAGI (reference sequence). The trim removed 7 bases at V and 5 bases at J, leaving 8 bases unmatched. The length of the CDR3 is 14 residues. The CDR3: CASIRDREGTEAFF. As DNA, the CDR3 is TGTGCCAGCATAAGGGACAGGGAAGGGACTGAAGCTTTCTTT.

CDR3 residues: CASSLSRGPQVSGANVLTF. The CDR3 nucleotides are TGCGCCAGCAGCTTGAGTAGGGGGCCCCAAGTGTCCGGGGCCAACGTCCTGACTTTC. V and J are TRBV5-1 and TRBJ2-6; 7 nucleotides align to TRBD1. There are 19 residues in the CDR3. J gave up 4 bases and V 1 base, and 14 bases lay outside the gene matches. Germline-derived CDR1 and CDR2 are SGHRS and YFSETQ.